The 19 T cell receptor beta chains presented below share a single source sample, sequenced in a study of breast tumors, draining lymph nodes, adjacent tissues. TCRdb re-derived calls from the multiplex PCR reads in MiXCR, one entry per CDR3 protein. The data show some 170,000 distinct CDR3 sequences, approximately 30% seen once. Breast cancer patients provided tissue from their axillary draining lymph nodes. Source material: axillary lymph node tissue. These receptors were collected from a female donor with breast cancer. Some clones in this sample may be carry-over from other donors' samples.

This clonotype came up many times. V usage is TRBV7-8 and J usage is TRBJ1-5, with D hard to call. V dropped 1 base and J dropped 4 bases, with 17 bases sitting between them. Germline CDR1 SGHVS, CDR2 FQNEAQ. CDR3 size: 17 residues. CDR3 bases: TGTGCCAGCAGCTTAGTCGGCCGGCTGGATAATAATCAGCCCCAGCATTTT. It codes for CASSLVGRLDNNQPQHF.

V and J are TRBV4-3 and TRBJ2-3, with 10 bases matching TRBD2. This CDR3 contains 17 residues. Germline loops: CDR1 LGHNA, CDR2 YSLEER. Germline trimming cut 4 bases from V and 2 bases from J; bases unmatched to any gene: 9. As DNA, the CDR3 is TGCGCCAGCAGCCGAGGGGGGACTAGCGATACCACAGATACGCAGTATTTT. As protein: CASSRGGTSDTTDTQYF.

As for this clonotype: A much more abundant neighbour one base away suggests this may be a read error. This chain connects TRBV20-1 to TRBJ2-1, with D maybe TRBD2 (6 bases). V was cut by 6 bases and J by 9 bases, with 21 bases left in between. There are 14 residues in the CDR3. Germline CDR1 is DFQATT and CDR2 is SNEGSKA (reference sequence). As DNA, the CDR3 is TGCAGTGCCCGAGGGGCGGGAATGAACACTGAGCAGTTCTTC. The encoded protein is CSARGAGMNTEQFF.

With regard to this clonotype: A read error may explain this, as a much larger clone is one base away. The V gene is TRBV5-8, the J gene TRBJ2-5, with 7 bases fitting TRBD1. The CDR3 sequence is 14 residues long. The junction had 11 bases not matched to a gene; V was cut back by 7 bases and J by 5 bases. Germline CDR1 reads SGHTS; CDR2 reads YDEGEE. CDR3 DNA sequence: TGTGCCAGCGTGAGAAGGGGGCCTATGGAGACCCAGTACTTC. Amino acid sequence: CASVRRGPMETQYF.

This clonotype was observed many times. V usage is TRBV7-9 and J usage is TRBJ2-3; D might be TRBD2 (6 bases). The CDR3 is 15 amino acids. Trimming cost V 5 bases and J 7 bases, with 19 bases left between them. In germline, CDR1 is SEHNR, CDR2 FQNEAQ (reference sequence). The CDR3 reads CASSPRGRDKYTQYF. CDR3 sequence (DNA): TGTGCCAGCAGCCCCCGAGGGCGGGATAAATATACGCAGTATTTT.

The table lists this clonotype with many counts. For the CDR3, the DNA is TGTGCCTGGACGGGAGGGGGCCACGAGCAGTACTTC. It translates to CAWTGGGHEQYF. V is TRBV30 and J is TRBJ2-7; D is possibly TRBD2 (8 bases). The V end was cut by 4 bases, the J end by 5 bases, with 12 bases between. Germline CDR1 GTSNPN, CDR2 SVGIG (reference sequence). The CDR3 consists of 12 residues.

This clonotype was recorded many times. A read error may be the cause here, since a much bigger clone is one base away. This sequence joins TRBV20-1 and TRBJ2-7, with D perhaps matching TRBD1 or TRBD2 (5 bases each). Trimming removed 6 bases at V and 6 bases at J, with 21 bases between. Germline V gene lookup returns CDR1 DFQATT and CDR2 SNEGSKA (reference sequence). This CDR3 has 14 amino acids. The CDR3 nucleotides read TGCAGTGCGCTAAACCGGGACCATGCCTCCGAGCAGTACTTC. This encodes CSALNRDHASEQYF.

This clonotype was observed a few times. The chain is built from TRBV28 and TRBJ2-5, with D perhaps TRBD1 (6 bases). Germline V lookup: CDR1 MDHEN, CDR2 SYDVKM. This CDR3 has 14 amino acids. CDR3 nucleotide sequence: TGTGCAGGGGGACCCGGACAACTACAAGAGACCCAGTACTTC. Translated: CAGGPGQLQETQYF.

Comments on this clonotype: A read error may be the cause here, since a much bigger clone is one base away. The CDR3 DNA reads TGTGTCAGCAGTCCCCTCGAGAGGCGTAGTGAAAAACTGTTTTTT. It codes for CVSSPLERRSEKLFF. The chain uses TRBV12-3 or TRBV12-4 and TRBJ1-4; D is unresolved. The CDR3 length is 15 residues.

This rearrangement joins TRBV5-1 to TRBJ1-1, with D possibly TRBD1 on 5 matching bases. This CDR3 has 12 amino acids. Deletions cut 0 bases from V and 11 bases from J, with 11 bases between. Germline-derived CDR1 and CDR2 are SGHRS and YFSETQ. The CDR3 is CASSLAAGTAFF. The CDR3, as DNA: TGCGCCAGCAGCTTGGCCGCGGGGACGGCTTTCTTT.

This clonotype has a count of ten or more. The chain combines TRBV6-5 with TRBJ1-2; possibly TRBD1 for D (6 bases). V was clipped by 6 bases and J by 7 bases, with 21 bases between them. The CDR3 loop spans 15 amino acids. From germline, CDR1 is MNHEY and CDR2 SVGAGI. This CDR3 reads CASRKQGAGDGGYTF. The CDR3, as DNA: TGTGCCAGCAGAAAACAAGGGGCAGGGGATGGTGGCTACACCTTC.

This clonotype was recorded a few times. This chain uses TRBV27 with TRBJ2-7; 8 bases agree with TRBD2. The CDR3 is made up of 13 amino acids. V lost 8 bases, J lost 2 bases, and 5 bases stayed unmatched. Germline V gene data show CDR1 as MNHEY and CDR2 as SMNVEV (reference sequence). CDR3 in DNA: TGTGCCAGCCGGGGGGGGGGCACCTACGAGCAGTACTTC. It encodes CASRGGGTYEQYF.

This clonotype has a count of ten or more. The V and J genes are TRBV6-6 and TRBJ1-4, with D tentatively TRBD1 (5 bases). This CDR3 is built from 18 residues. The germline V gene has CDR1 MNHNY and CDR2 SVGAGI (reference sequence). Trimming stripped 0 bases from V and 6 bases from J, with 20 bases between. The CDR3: CASSYSKGTQARDEKLFF. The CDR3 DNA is TGTGCCAGCAGTTACTCGAAGGGGACTCAAGCTAGGGATGAAAAACTGTTTTTT.

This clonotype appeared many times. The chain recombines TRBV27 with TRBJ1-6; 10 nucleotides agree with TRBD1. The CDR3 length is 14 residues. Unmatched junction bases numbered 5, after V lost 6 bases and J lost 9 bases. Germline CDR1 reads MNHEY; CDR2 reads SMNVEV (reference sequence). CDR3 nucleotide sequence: TGTGCCAGCAGGCCGGGACAGGGGCCTTCACCCCTCCACTTT. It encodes CASRPGQGPSPLHF.

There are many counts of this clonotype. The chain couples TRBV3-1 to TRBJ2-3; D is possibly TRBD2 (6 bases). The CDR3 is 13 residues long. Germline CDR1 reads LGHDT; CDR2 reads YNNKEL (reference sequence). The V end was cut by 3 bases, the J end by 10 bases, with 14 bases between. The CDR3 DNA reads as TGTGCCAGCAGCCAGAACACAGGAGGGGCGCAGTATTTT. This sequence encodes CASSQNTGGAQYF.

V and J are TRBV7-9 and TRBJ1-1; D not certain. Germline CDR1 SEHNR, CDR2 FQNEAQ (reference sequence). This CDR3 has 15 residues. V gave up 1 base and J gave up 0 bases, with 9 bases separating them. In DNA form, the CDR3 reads TGTGCCAGCAGCTTAGAGGGCGACTTGAACACTGAAGCTTTCTTT. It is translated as CASSLEGDLNTEAFF.

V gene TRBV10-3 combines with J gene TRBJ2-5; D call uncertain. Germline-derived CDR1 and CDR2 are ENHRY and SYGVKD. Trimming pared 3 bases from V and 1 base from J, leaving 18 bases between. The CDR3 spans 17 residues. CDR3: CAISDPESGQTQETQYF. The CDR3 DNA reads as TGTGCCATCAGTGACCCTGAATCAGGCCAGACCCAAGAGACCCAGTACTTC.

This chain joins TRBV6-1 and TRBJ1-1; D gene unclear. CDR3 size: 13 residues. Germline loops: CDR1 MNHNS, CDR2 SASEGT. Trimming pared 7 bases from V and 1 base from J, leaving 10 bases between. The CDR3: CASNAGRNTEAFF. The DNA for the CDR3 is TGTGCCAGCAATGCCGGGAGGAACACTGAAGCTTTCTTT.

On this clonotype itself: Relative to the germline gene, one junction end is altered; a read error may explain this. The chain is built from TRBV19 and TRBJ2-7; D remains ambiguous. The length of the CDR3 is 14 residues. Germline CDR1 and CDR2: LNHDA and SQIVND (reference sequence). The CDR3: CASSKALDGCEQYF. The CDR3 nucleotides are TGCGCCAGTAGTAAGGCCCTGGACGGGTGCGAGCAGTACTTC.